This T cell receptor beta chain stems from a study of blood T cell repertoires in COVID-19. Overall study context: COVID-19 samples collected from the United States, Italy and Spain covered acute and convalescent phases. The analysed material was cDNA or gDNA that came from T cells, B-cell-depleted T cells, or PBMCs.

This clone occurred a few times. Methods used by the authors: The assay estimated nucleated cells by amplifying reference gene primers. TCRdb's table, derived via immunoSEQ multiplex PCR, lists solely in-frame clones and lacks some. From that table come the V and J calls and clone size; the DNA was used to work out D and trimming. The table shows about 160,000 clones, with about 92% occurring only once. Trimming took 1 base from V and 2 from J, leaving 8 bases between them. This CDR3 comprises 15 residues. Looked up from germline, CDR1 is SSHAT and CDR2 is FNYEAQ (reference sequence). In Seattle, patients joined the study during active infection and were tracked longitudinally.

The origin of this receptor is a woman between 55 and 75 years old with COVID-19, enrolled during active disease. The chain has TRBV7-7 and TRBJ2-2, with a weak D call TRBD2 (5 bases). The sample consisted of peripheral blood. The CDR3 spells CASSLEAANTGELFF. CDR3 nucleotides: TGTGCCAGCAGCTTAGAAGCGGCCAACACCGGGGAGCTGTTTTTT.